The clone carrying this TCR beta chain appeared a few times. The source of the sample is a study of T cells after yellow fever vaccination. TCRdb analysed the 5' RACE reads with MiXCR anew, one entry per CDR3 protein. The sample contains roughly 520,000 distinct CDR3 sequences, roughly 22% of which appear only once. Sequenced material: PBMCs, taken less than 25 days after the first yellow fever vaccination. This TCR derives from a young man who received the YFV17D yellow fever vaccine.

The CDR3 DNA follows: TGTGCCAGTAATCGAGGGGAACGTGCAGATACGCAGTATTTT. As protein: CASNRGERADTQYF. The chain recombines TRBV19 with TRBJ2-3; D could derive from TRBD1 or TRBD2 (5 bases each). The CDR3 is 14 residues long. Trimming took 7 bases from V and 4 from J, leaving 15 bases between them. The germline gives CDR1 LNHDA, CDR2 SQIVND (reference sequence).